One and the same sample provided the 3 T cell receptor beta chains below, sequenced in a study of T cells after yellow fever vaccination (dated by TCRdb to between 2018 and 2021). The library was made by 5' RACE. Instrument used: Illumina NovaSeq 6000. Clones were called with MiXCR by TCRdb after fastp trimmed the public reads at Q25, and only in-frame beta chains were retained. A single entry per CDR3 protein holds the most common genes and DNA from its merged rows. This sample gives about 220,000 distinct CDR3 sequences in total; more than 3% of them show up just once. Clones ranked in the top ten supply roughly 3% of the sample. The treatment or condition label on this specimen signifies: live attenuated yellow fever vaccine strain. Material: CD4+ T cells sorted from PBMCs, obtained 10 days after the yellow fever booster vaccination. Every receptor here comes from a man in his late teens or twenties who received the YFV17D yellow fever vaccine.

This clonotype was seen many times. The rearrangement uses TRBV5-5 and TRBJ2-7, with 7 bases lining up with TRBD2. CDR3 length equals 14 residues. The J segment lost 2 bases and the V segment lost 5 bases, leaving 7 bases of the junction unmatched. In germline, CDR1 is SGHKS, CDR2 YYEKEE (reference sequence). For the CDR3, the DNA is TGTGCCAGCAGTTACCGGGAGGAAGCCTACGAGCAGTACTTC. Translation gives CASSYREEAYEQYF. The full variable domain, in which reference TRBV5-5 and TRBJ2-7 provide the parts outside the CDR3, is DAGVTQSPTHLIKTRGQQVTLRCSPISGHKSVSWYQQVLGQGPQFIFQYYEKEERGRGNFPDRFSARQFPNYSSELNVNALLLGDSALYLCASSYREEAYEQYFGPGTRLTVT.

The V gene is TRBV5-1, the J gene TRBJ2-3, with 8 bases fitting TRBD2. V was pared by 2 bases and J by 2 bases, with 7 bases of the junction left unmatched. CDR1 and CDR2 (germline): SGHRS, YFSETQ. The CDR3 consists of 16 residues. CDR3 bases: TGCGCCAGCAGCTTCGAAACTAGCGGTGTCACAGATACGCAGTATTTT. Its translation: CASSFETSGVTDTQYF.

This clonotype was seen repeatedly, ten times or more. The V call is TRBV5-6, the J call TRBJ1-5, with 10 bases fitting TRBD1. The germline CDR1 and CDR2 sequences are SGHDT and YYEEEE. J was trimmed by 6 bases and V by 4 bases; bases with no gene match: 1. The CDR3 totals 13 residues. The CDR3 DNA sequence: TGTGCCAGCAGCGGACAGGGGGGTCAGCCCCAGCATTTT. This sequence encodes CASSGQGGQPQHF.